Listed here are 12 T cell receptor beta chains from one sample, sequenced in a study of cytomegalovirus exposure and HLA in healthy donors. Use of 60 Vbeta and 13 Jbeta primers characterized the PCR. Profiled with immunoSEQ multiplex PCR; TCRdb holds only in-frame clones, not every one. The table includes more than 85,000 clones, 65% to 85% detected once. Sequenced sample: PBMCs. These receptors all come from a man between 18 and 35 years old in good health and CMV-seronegative.

V and J are TRBV7-2 and TRBJ2-3; 8 bases agree with TRBD2. CDR1 is SGHTA and CDR2 is FQGNSA in the germline V gene. The J segment lost 4 bases and the V segment lost 5 bases, leaving 8 bases of the junction unmatched. The CDR3 spans 15 residues. CDR3 protein: CASSRGTSRSDTQYF. DNA of the CDR3: TGTGCCAGCAGCAGGGGGACTAGTAGGTCAGATACGCAGTATTTT.

The gene calls are TRBV4-3 and TRBJ1-1; TRBD1 matches at 8 bases. Germline CDR1 and CDR2: LGHNA and YSLEER. The CDR3 spans 12 residues. With 4 bases clipped from V and 5 bases from J, the junction kept 0 bases outside the gene matches. DNA of the CDR3: TGCGCCAGCAGCCGACAGGGGACTGAAGCTTTCTTT. Its protein is CASSRQGTEAFF.

J is TRBJ2-5 and V is TRBV15, with TRBD2 identical over 8 bases. With 0 bases clipped from V and 4 bases from J, the junction kept 1 base outside the gene matches. Germline-derived CDR1 and CDR2 are LNHNV and YYDKDF (reference sequence). There are 14 residues in the CDR3. CDR3 sequence: CATSRDLAGETQYF. DNA for the CDR3: TGTGCCACCAGCAGAGATCTAGCGGGAGAGACCCAGTACTTC.

V gene TRBV27 combines with J gene TRBJ1-5; 7 nucleotides agree with TRBD1. Germline loops: CDR1 MNHEY, CDR2 SMNVEV (reference sequence). CDR3 length equals 13 residues. V shed 8 bases and J 4 bases; nucleotides not matched to a gene: 5. The CDR3 here is CASGNRGNQPQHF. As DNA, the CDR3 is TGTGCCAGCGGTAACAGGGGAAATCAGCCCCAGCATTTT.

The chain employs TRBV11-3 and TRBJ2-4; TRBD1 is a possible D gene (6 bases). Trimming took off 5 bases at V and 1 base at J, with 12 bases between the two ends. Germline-derived CDR1 and CDR2 are SGHNT and YENEEA. The CDR3 consists of 15 residues. In DNA form, the CDR3 reads TGTGCCAGCAGCATACAGGGTCTTGCCAAAAACATTCAGTACTTC. Protein: CASSIQGLAKNIQYF. Supplemented by reference TRBV11-3 and TRBJ2-4, the full variable domain reads EAGVVQSPRYKIIEKKQPVAFWCNPISGHNTLYWYLQNLGQGPELLIRYENEEAVDDSQLPKDRFSAERLKGVDSTLKIQPAELGDSAVYLCASSIQGLAKNIQYFGAGTRLSVL.

The V gene is TRBV12-5, the J gene TRBJ2-5, with 7 bases identical to TRBD2. V trimming: 2 bases; J trimming: 5 bases; junction bases outside the gene matches: 5. This CDR3 spans 14 amino acids. The germline V gene has CDR1 LGHNT and CDR2 FRNRAP. CDR3 in DNA: TGTGCTAGTGGTTTGAGACGGGGGGTCGAGACCCAGTACTTC. It specifies CASGLRRGVETQYF.

V and J are TRBV5-6 and TRBJ1-2, with 8 bases matching TRBD1. Trimming at V came to 0 bases and at J to 7 bases, leaving 11 bases not matched to a gene. The germline gives CDR1 SGHDT, CDR2 YYEEEE. The CDR3 consists of 16 residues. The CDR3, as DNA: TGTGCCAGCAGCTTGGACCGAAGACAGGGGAGGTTTGGCTACACCTTC. Its translation: CASSLDRRQGRFGYTF.

This chain links TRBV5-6 with TRBJ2-5; weak D call: TRBD1 (6 bases). The CDR3 totals 15 residues. CDR1 and CDR2 (germline): SGHDT, YYEEEE. V was cut by 3 bases and J by 5 bases, with 17 bases left in between. For the CDR3, the DNA is TGTGCCAGCAGCTCCGGACAGCCATTCGGGGAGACCCAGTACTTC. Its translation is CASSSGQPFGETQYF.

The chain links TRBV9 to TRBJ2-7; maybe TRBD2 (5 bases). Trimming removed 4 bases from V and 1 base from J, with 12 bases in between. The CDR3 spans 14 residues. Germline V gene lookup returns CDR1 SGDLS and CDR2 YYNGEE. The CDR3 region has the DNA TGTGCCAGCAGCTACTTATCGGGGTCCTACGAGCAGTACTTC. Translated: CASSYLSGSYEQYF.

V and J are TRBV9 and TRBJ1-1; no clear D. CDR3 length: 14 amino acids. The ends were cut back, 0 bases at V and 0 bases at J, with 6 bases in the middle. Germline V gene sequence: CDR1 SGDLS, CDR2 YYNGEE. The chain's CDR3 is CASSVAQMNTEAFF. For the CDR3, the DNA is TGTGCCAGCAGCGTAGCCCAGATGAACACTGAAGCTTTCTTT. Variable domain in full (rest from reference TRBV9 and TRBJ1-1): DSGVTQTPKHLITATGQRVTLRCSPRSGDLSVYWYQQSLDQGLQFLIQYYNGEERAKGNILERFSAQQFPDLHSELNLSSLELGDSALYFCASSVAQMNTEAFFGQGTRLTVV.

V and J are TRBV19 and TRBJ1-1; D might be TRBD1 (5 bases). Trimming took 3 bases from V and 5 from J, leaving 13 bases between them. The germline CDR1 and CDR2 sequences are LNHDA and SQIVND (reference sequence). The CDR3 length is 14 residues. CDR3 DNA sequence: TGTGCCAGTAGTATGCGGGGCAGCTATACTGAAGCTTTCTTT. Translation gives CASSMRGSYTEAFF.

This clone was found a few times. The rearrangement uses TRBV7-5 and TRBJ2-7; the D call of TRBD1 is as the table states it, not checked on the DNA. TRBV7-5 is given as a pseudogene. The CDR3 consists of 17 residues. In DNA, the CDR3 is TGTGTCAGAAGCTTAACCCCTACAGGGAACATCCCCTACGAGCAGTACTTC. Translation: CVRSLTPTGNIPYEQYF.